This TCR beta chain was retrieved from a study of shared clonotypes between healthy human individuals. About the research overall: Each donor had three CD4 naive, three CD4 memory, two CD8 naive and one CD8 memory plate.

The data were produced by immunoSEQ multiplex PCR, yet TCRdb's version contains in-frame clones alone and is incomplete. The table records about 2.4 million clones, roughly 92% of them present only once. The V end lost 2 bases, the J end lost 5 bases, and 10 bases lay between the germline ends. Germline CDR1 reads SGHRS; CDR2 reads YFSETQ. The CDR3 has 14 residues. Partitioning of CD4+ cells yielded a CD45RA+ naive subset and a CD45RA-negative memory subset. The clonotype was recovered from a man aged 18 to 29 in good health. This rearrangement joins TRBV5-1 to TRBJ2-2; D gene ambiguous. The sequenced sample was naive CD4+ T cells sorted from blood. Subset indicated: CD45RA+ positively selected. The CDR3 loop reads CASSFHLATGELFF. The CDR3 bases are TGCGCCAGCAGCTTCCACCTTGCGACCGGGGAGCTGTTTTTT.